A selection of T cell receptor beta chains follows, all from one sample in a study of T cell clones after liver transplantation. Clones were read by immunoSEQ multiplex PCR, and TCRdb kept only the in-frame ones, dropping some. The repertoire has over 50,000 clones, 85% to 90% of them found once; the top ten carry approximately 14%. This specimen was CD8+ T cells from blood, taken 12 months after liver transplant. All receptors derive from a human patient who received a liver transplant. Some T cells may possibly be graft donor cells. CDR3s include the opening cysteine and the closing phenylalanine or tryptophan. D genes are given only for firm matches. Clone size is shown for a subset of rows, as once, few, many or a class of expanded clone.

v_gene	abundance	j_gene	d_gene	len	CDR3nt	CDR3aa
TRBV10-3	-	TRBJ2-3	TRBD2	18	TGTGCCATCAGTGCCGTTATCACCGGGACTAGCGGGAAAGATACGCAGTATTTT	CAISAVITGTSGKDTQYF
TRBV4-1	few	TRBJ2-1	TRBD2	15	TGCGCCAGCAGCCAATGGGCGGGAGGGGACAATGAGCAGTTCTTC	CASSQWAGGDNEQFF
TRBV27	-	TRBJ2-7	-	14	TGTGCCAGCAGTTCCGCGGAGAACTCCTACGAGCAGTACTTC	CASSSAENSYEQYF
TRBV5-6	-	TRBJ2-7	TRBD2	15	TGTGCCAGCAGCTCGACTAGCGGGAGGACCTACGAGCAGTACTTC	CASSSTSGRTYEQYF
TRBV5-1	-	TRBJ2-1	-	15	TGCGCCAGCAGCTCCATCCCCTCGGACCGGGGTGAGCAGTTCTTC	CASSSIPSDRGEQFF
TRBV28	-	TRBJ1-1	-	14	TGTGCCAGCAGGGCAGGGGATTTAGACACTGAAGCTTTCTTT	CASRAGDLDTEAFF
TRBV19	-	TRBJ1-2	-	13	TGTGCCAGTAGGCCAGGGGTAATGGCGGGCTACACCTTC	CASRPGVMAGYTF
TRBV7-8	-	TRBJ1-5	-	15	TGTGCCAGCAGCTTAAACCAGGTGGACAATCAGCCCCAGCATTTT	CASSLNQVDNQPQHF
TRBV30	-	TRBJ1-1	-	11	TGTGCCTGGACATCTAACGCTGAAGCTTTCTTT	CAWTSNAEAFF
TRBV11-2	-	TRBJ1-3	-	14	TGTGCCAGCAGCTTGACACCCTCTGGAAACACCATATATTTT	CASSLTPSGNTIYF
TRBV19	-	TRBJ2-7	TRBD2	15	TGTGCCAGTAGTAGGGGACTAGCGGGACTGTACGAGCAGTACTTC	CASSRGLAGLYEQYF
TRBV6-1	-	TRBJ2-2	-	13	TGTGCCACGGAGGCGGGCTGGTCCGGGGAGCTGTTTTTT	CATEAGWSGELFF
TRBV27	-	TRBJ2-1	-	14	TGTGCCAGCAGGGTAGGCGGGCCGAACAATGAGCAGTTCTTC	CASRVGGPNNEQFF
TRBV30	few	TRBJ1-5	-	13	TGTGCCTGGACAGGGTCCAGCAATCAGCCCCAGCATTTT	CAWTGSSNQPQHF
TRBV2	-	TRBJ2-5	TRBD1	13	TGTGCCAGCAGCGACAGGGGGTCGGAGACCCAGTACTTC	CASSDRGSETQYF
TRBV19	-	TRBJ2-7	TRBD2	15	TGTGCCAGTAGTATTTGGCTAGCGGGCGCCTACGAGCAGTACTTC	CASSIWLAGAYEQYF
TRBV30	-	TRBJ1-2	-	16	TGTGCCTGGGCCGAAATGGTAGGCCCACCCCCAGATGGCTACACCTTC	CAWAEMVGPPPDGYTF
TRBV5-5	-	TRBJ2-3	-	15	TGTGCCAGCAGCCCCCCTTGCGGGGTCACAGATACGCAGTATTTT	CASSPPCGVTDTQYF
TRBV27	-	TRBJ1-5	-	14	TGTGCCAGCGCTCCATCATCAGACGATCAGCCCCAGCATTTT	CASAPSSDDQPQHF
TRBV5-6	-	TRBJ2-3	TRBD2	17	TGTGCCAGCAGCCCGAGGGGCGGGAGGATATTCACAGATACGCAGTATTTT	CASSPRGGRIFTDTQYF
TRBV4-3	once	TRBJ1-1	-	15	TGCGCCAGCAGCCAAGATAGGGTGGTAAATACTGAAGCTTTCTTT	CASSQDRVVNTEAFF
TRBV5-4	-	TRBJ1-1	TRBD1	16	TGTGCCAGCAGCTTGAGGGGACAGGGGAGAGGGACTGAAGCTTTCTTT	CASSLRGQGRGTEAFF
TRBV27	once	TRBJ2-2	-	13	TGTGCCAGCAGTTTTGGGTCGGCCGGGGAGCTGTTTTTT	CASSFGSAGELFF
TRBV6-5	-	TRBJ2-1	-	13	TGTGCCAGCAGTTACGGGGGGCACAATGAGCAGTTCTTC	CASSYGGHNEQFF
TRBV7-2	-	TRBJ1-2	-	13	TGTGCCAGCAGCTTTGGCACCACCTATGGCTACACCTTC	CASSFGTTYGYTF
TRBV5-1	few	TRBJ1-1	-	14	TGCGCCAGCAGCTGGCAGGGGTTGAACACTGAAGCTTTCTTT	CASSWQGLNTEAFF
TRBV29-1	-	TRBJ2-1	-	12	TGCAGCGTCCAGGGCGATTTATCGGAGCAGTTCTTC	CSVQGDLSEQFF
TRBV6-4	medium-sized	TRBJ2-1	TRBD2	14	TGTGCCAGCAGTGACGGGGGGGATCAGAATGAGCAGTTCTTC	CASSDGGDQNEQFF
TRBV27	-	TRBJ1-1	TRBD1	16	TGTGCCAGCAGGCGGGGAGGGGGCGGACTGAACACTGAAGCTTTCTTT	CASRRGGGGLNTEAFF
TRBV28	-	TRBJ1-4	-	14	TGTGCCAGCAGTTTAGCCCAGAGGGGTGAAAAACTGTTTTTT	CASSLAQRGEKLFF
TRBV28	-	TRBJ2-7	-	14	TGTGCCAGCAGTTTGCGGGGAGAGGGCCTCGAGCAGTACTTC	CASSLRGEGLEQYF
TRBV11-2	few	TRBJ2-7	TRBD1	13	TGTGCCAGCACTGGGGGCAGGGGGTACGAGCAGTACTTC	CASTGGRGYEQYF
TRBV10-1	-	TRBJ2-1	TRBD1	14	TGCGCCAGCAGTGAGGGGGGACAGGTCAATGAGCAGTTCTTC	CASSEGGQVNEQFF
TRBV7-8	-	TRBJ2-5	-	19	TGTGCCAGCAGCTTACCGGGGACTCTGGTACCGCGGGATGAAGAGACCCAGTACTTC	CASSLPGTLVPRDEETQYF
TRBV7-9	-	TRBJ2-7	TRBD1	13	TGTGCCAGCAGCCATCGGACAGGGGGAGAGCAGTACTTC	CASSHRTGGEQYF
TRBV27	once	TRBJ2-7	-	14	TGTGCCAGCAGTTTAGGGGGGAGCTTCTACGAGCAGTACTTC	CASSLGGSFYEQYF
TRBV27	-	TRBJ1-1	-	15	TGTGCCAGCAGGCCGGGGGGGCCTTTGAACACTGAAGCTTTCTTT	CASRPGGPLNTEAFF
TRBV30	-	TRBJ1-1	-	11	TGTGCCTGGAGTGTACTAACTGAAGCTTTCTTT	CAWSVLTEAFF
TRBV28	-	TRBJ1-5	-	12	TGTGCCAGCAGTTTAACCAATCAGCCCCAGCATTTT	CASSLTNQPQHF
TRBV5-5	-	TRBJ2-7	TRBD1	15	TGTGCCAGCACCAATTCAACAGGGGTATCCTACGAGCAGTACTTC	CASTNSTGVSYEQYF
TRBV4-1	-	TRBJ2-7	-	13	TGCGCCAGCAGCCTCAGGCAGAACTACGAGCAGTACTTC	CASSLRQNYEQYF
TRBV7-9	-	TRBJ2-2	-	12	TGTGCCAGCAGCGGCAGGGCCGGGGAGCTGTTTTTT	CASSGRAGELFF
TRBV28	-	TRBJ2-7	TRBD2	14	TGTGCCAGCAGTGGACTAGCGGGAGGATACGAGCAGTACTTC	CASSGLAGGYEQYF
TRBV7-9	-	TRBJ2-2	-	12	TGTGCCAGCAGCTTTGGGACCGGGGAGCTGTTTTTT	CASSFGTGELFF
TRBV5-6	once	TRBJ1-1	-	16	TGTGCCAGCAGCTGGACCTATCGGGGCAAGAACACTGAAGCTTTCTTT	CASSWTYRGKNTEAFF